This is a list of T cell receptor beta chains from one sample in a study of control samples from healthy donors and cancer patients. Measured with immunoSEQ multiplex PCR; TCRdb has only the in-frame clones, and not every one. The sample has under 30,000 clones, around 80% seen once. Sequencing used PBMCs. Receptors were obtained from a man in his sixties with head and neck cancer. CDR3s include the opening cysteine and the closing phenylalanine or tryptophan. The D gene is left open where the match is weak. Clone size is stated in some rows and not others, as once, few, many or a class when expanded.

>TRBV10-3|NA|NA|TRBJ2-7
TGTGCCATCAGTGAAGGGGACTACGAGCAGTACTTC
CAISEGDYEQYF
>TRBV19|few|NA|TRBJ2-3
TGTGCCAGTAGTGACATGGGCACAGATACGCAGTATTTT
CASSDMGTDTQYF
>TRBV6-4|NA|TRBD2|TRBJ2-3
TGTGCCAGCAGTGCGACTAGCGGGAGCACAGATACGCAGTATTTT
CASSATSGSTDTQYF
>TRBV21-1|NA|NA|TRBJ2-7
TGTGCCAGCAGCACGAGGAGGGGCGCGGGGGCCTACGAGCAGTACTTC
CASSTRRGAGAYEQYF
>TRBV28|NA|NA|TRBJ1-5
TGTGCCAGCAGGTCGGGACTGCTTAGCAATCAGCCCCAGCATTTT
CASRSGLLSNQPQHF
>TRBV29-1|NA|TRBD2|TRBJ2-3
TGCAGCGTTGATCCCCTCGGGACTAGCGGCGCGGTTTATTTT
CSVDPLGTSGAVYF
>TRBV28|NA|NA|TRBJ1-1
TGTGCCAGCAGTACGGGCCAGCCTGACACTGAAGCTTTCTTT
CASSTGQPDTEAFF
>TRBV28|NA|NA|TRBJ1-4
TGTGCCAGCAGTCTCCAGGGGCTCGATGAAAAACTGTTTTTT
CASSLQGLDEKLFF
>TRBV7-9|few|TRBD2|TRBJ2-1
TGTGCCAGCAGCTCTAGCGGGAGAGACGATGAGCAGTTCTTC
CASSSSGRDDEQFF
>TRBV5-5|NA|NA|TRBJ2-6
TGTGCCAGCAGCTTGAATTACCCTGGGGCCAACGTCCTGACTTTC
CASSLNYPGANVLTF
>TRBV5-1|NA|TRBD1|TRBJ2-1
TGCGCCAGCAGCTTGGCGGCAGGGGGTGCCGGCAATGAGCAGTTCTTC
CASSLAAGGAGNEQFF
>TRBV24-1|NA|TRBD2|TRBJ2-1
TGTGCCACCAGTCCGGGACTAGCGGGAGGGGGAGTGAGGGATGAGCAGTTCTTC
CATSPGLAGGGVRDEQFF
>TRBV6-6|NA|NA|TRBJ1-5
TGTGCCAGCAGCCTAGGCCAGGGGCAGCCCCAGCATTTT
CASSLGQGQPQHF
>TRBV27|NA|TRBD2|TRBJ2-7
TGTGCCAGCAGTGCGCGACTAGCGGGATATAAGAACGAGCAGTACTTC
CASSARLAGYKNEQYF
>TRBV3-1/TRBV3-2|NA|NA|TRBJ1-1
TGTGCCAGCAGCCAAGATCAGTATTTTCCCACTGAAGCTTTCTTT
CASSQDQYFPTEAFF
>TRBV7-9|few|NA|TRBJ1-6
TGTGCCAGCAGCCATGACAGTCTCAATTCACCCCTCCACTTT
CASSHDSLNSPLHF
>TRBV28|NA|NA|TRBJ1-4
TGTGCCAGCAGTTCCCCAGGGGCCTTAGGGGAAAAACTGTTTTTT
CASSSPGALGEKLFF
>TRBV10-3|NA|NA|TRBJ2-7
TGTGCCATCAGTGAAGCCACCGCCTACGAGCAGTACTTC
CAISEATAYEQYF
>TRBV10-3|once|NA|TRBJ1-2
TGTGCCATCAGTGCCCGCACAGGGCCTAACTATGGCTACACCTTC
CAISARTGPNYGYTF
>TRBV5-1|NA|NA|TRBJ2-1
TGCGCCAGCAGCCCCTCCCCGCCAGGGTACAATGAGCAGTTCTTC
CASSPSPPGYNEQFF
>TRBV7-9|NA|NA|TRBJ1-2
TGTGCCAGCAGCGAAGCCCCCAGACGGGTGTACTATGGCTACACCTTC
CASSEAPRRVYYGYTF
>TRBV5-1|NA|NA|TRBJ2-6
TGCGCCAGCAGCTTGGAGTTCGGTTCTGGGGCCAACGTCCTGACTTTC
CASSLEFGSGANVLTF
>TRBV19|NA|NA|TRBJ2-7
TGTGCCAGTAGTATCGTTGACAGTTTGGCCTACGAGCAGTACTTC
CASSIVDSLAYEQYF
>TRBV11-3|NA|NA|TRBJ2-6
TGTGCCAGCAGCCAGGGGTTCGGTGGGGCCAACGTCCTGACTTTC
CASSQGFGGANVLTF
>TRBV7-9|NA|NA|TRBJ2-7
TGTGCCAGCAGCTTGCAGGGGCTTCTCTACGAGCAGTACTTC
CASSLQGLLYEQYF
>TRBV19|NA|NA|TRBJ2-2
TGTGCCAGTAGTAACCGTCGGGCGGCCCAGAACACCGGGGAGCTGTTTTTT
CASSNRRAAQNTGELFF
>TRBV3-1/TRBV3-2|NA|NA|TRBJ1-5
TGTGCCAGCAGCCAGGGGGGTGGGCCCCAGCATTTT
CASSQGGGPQHF
>TRBV6-2/TRBV6-3|NA|NA|TRBJ2-7
TGTGCCAGCAGTTATTTGCCAGGGACGGAAAAACTCTCCTACGAGCAGTACTTC
CASSYLPGTEKLSYEQYF
>TRBV5-1|NA|TRBD1|TRBJ1-6
TGCGCCAGCAGCCGGACAGGGGAGACTTCACCCCTCCACTTT
CASSRTGETSPLHF
>TRBV7-3|once|NA|TRBJ2-3
TGTGCCAGCAGCTTAGCGGCACTAGATACGCAGTATTTT
CASSLAALDTQYF
>TRBV30|NA|TRBD2|TRBJ2-2
TGTGCCTGGACTGGGGCTAGCGGGTCCACCGGGGAGCTGTTTTTT
CAWTGASGSTGELFF
>TRBV5-4|NA|NA|TRBJ1-1
TGTGCCAGCAGCCCCCCAACCCCGGGCACTGAAGCTTTCTTT
CASSPPTPGTEAFF
>TRBV9|NA|NA|TRBJ2-7
TGTGCCAGCAGCGCCCGTGTGGGGAGGAACTACGAGCAGTACTTC
CASSARVGRNYEQYF
>TRBV6-2/TRBV6-3|NA|NA|TRBJ2-7
TGTGCCAGCAGTTACTATAGCGTTGACTACGAGCAGTACTTC
CASSYYSVDYEQYF
>TRBV6-4|NA|TRBD2|TRBJ2-2
TGTGCCAGCAGTCTCGGGGCGGGAGTATCCGGGGAGCTGTTTTTT
CASSLGAGVSGELFF
>TRBV4-1|NA|NA|TRBJ1-4
TGCGCCAGCAGCCCTCGGGAGGGGCTTAATGAAAAACTGTTTTTT
CASSPREGLNEKLFF
>TRBV5-4|once|NA|TRBJ2-7
TGTGCCAGCAGCTTGGTGGGAGGATCCTACGAGCAGTACTTC
CASSLVGGSYEQYF